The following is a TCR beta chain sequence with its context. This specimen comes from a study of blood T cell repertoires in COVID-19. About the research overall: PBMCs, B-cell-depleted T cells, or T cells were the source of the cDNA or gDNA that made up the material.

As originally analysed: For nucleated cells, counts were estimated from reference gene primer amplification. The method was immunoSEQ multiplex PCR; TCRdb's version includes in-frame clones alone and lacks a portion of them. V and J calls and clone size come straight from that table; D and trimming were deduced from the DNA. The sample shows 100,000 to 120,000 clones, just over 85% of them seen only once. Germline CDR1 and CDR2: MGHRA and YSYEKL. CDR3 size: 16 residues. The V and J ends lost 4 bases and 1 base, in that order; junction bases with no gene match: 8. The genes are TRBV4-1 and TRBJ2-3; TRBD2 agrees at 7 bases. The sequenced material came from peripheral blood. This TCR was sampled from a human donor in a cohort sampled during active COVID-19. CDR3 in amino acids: CASSRHGGVGTDTQYF. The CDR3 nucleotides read TGCGCCAGCAGCCGTCATGGGGGGGTCGGCACAGATACGCAGTATTTT.